This T cell receptor beta chain was retrieved from a study of blood T cell repertoires in COVID-19. About the study: T cells, B-cell-depleted T cells, or PBMCs provided the cDNA or gDNA that served as material.

Produced via immunoSEQ multiplex PCR; TCRdb's table is partial and in-frame only. The sample includes fewer than 200,000 clones, approximately 79% seen only once; the top ten take around 3%. Trimming cost V 5 bases and J 3 bases; bases outside gene matches: 10. The CDR3 runs to 17 residues. Per the germline V gene, CDR1 is SGHVS and CDR2 is FQNEAQ. Sequencing was done on a sample of peripheral blood. The chain has TRBV7-8 and TRBJ1-4; 9 bases match TRBD1. The receptor's source is a woman of 80 years or more with acute or convalescent COVID-19. The CDR3 spells CASSTQEQGAANEKLFF. The CDR3 region has the DNA TGTGCCAGCAGCACGCAGGAACAGGGGGCTGCTAATGAAAAACTGTTTTTT.